The sequence of this TCR beta chain was determined in a study of tumor-infiltrating lymphocytes in primary liver carcinoma. V lost 6 bases, J lost 5 bases, and 19 bases lay in between. From germline, CDR1 is SGHAT and CDR2 FQNNGV. The CDR3 is 15 amino acids. Constant-region priming of about 0.5 ug total RNA yielded TCR beta cDNA. Amplification in three nested multiplex PCR rounds with slightly modified ARM-PCR gave rise to TCR beta libraries. The first two PCR rounds, roughly 10 cycles each, used TRBV1-TRBV30 forward primers and a C-beta reverse primer. From the multiplex PCR reads, TCRdb called clonotypes with MiXCR, one entry per CDR3 protein. The sample includes about 200,000 distinct CDR3 sequences, about 85% of them seen just once. Points on this clonotype: Its specificity is unknown.

Both RNA and DNA were isolated together from about 20-30 mg of bulk tissue that had not been sorted. The authors sampled five separate regions per tumor. Study observations and caveats: Tumors significantly exceeded blood in top-250-clone fraction (p = 0.039).

Material: tumor tissue from primary liver carcinoma. The origin of this receptor is a man aged 35-49 years with primary liver carcinoma and hepatitis B virus infection. The chain has TRBV11-2 and TRBJ2-5; no clear D. CDR3 nucleotides: TGTGCCAGCAGTCGTTACACTGGTCTCGCGGAGACCCAGTACTTC. Residues: CASSRYTGLAETQYF.